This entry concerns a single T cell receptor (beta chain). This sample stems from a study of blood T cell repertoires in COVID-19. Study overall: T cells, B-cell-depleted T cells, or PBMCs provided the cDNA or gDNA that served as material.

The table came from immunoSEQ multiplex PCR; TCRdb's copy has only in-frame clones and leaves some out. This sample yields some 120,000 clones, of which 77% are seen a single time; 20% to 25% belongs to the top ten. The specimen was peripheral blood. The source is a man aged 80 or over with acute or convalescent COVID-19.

This chain's CDR3 is CASSLDTVYNEQFF. CDR3 nucleotides: TGTGCCAGCAGCTTGGACACAGTCTACAATGAGCAGTTCTTC. The chain couples TRBV5-6 to TRBJ2-1; no clear D gene. The germline V gene has CDR1 SGHDT and CDR2 YYEEEE. The CDR3 is 14 amino acids. The V and J ends lost 0 bases and 3 bases respectively, with 7 bases between them.